This T cell receptor beta chain was sequenced in a study of blood T cell repertoires in COVID-19. Germline V gives CDR1 MNHEY, CDR2 SVGAGI. J gave up 0 bases and V 6 bases, and 5 bases lay outside the gene matches. This CDR3 comprises 14 residues. Some clones are missing from TCRdb's copy, which holds only in-frame ones; the method was immunoSEQ multiplex PCR. Among about 290,000 clones listed, roughly 80% were seen once. This TCR came from a woman aged 45-65 years with active or convalescent COVID-19. The chain employs TRBV6-5 and TRBJ2-7; 7 bases map to TRBD1. The sample comprised peripheral blood. This CDR3 is CASRDRDSSYEQYF. DNA for the CDR3: TGTGCCAGCAGGGACCGGGACAGCTCCTACGAGCAGTACTTC.